This T cell receptor beta chain appears in the sequencing data of a study of T cell responses to AZD1222 COVID-19 vaccine. The protocol was immunoSEQ multiplex PCR, while the TCRdb copy is restricted to in-frame clones and leaves out a portion. The profile shows around 95,000 clones, roughly 90% of them singletons. The CDR3 has 15 amino acids. With 0 bases clipped from V and 1 base from J, the junction kept 3 bases outside the gene matches. Germline lookup yields CDR1 GTSNPN and CDR2 SVGIG (reference sequence). The clonotype was recovered from an adult in good health. This chain connects TRBV30 to TRBJ2-1; 7 bases map to TRBD1. The sample was peripheral blood, taken on day 0 of AZD1222 vaccination. The CDR3, as DNA: TGTGCCTGGAGTGTCAGACAGGGTTCCTACAATGAGCAGTTCTTC. Its translation is CAWSVRQGSYNEQFF.